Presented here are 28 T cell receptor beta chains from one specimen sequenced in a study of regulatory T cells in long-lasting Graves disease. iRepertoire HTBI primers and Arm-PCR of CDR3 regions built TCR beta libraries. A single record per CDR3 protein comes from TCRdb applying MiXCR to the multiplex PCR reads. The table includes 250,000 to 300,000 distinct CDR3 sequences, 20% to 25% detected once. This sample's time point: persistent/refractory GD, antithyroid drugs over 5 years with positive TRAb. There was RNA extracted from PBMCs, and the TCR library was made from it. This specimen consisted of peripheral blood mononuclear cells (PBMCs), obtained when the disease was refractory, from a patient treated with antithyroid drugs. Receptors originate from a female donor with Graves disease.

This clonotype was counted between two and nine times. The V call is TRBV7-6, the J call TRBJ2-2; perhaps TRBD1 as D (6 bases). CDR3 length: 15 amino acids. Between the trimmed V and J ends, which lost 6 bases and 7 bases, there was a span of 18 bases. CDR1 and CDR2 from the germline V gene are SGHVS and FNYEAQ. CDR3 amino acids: CASSGIGGRHGELFF. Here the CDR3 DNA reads TGTGCCAGCAGTGGGATTGGGGGCCGTCACGGGGAGCTGTTTTTT. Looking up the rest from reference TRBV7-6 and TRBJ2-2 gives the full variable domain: GAGVSQSPRYKVTKRGQDVALRCDPISGHVSLYWYRQALGQGPEFLTYFNYEAQQDKSGLPNDRFSAERPEGSISTLTIQRTEQRDSAMYRCASSGIGGRHGELFFGEGSRLTVL.

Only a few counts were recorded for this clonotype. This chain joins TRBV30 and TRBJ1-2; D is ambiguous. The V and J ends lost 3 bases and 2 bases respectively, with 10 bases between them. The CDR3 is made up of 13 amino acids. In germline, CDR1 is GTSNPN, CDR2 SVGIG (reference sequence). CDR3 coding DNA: TGTGCCTGGAGCGCGACCTTAAACTATGGCTACACCTTC. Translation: CAWSATLNYGYTF.

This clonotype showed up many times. The CDR3 DNA sequence: TGTGCCAGCAGCTTAGTTTACGGGGAACACACCGGGGAGCTGTTTTTT. It translates to CASSLVYGEHTGELFF. The chain has TRBV11-2 and TRBJ2-2; TRBD2 is a possible D gene (5 bases). V lost 1 base to trimming and J lost 3 bases, with 12 bases between them. The CDR3 has 16 amino acids. Germline V gene lookup returns CDR1 SGHAT and CDR2 FQNNGV.

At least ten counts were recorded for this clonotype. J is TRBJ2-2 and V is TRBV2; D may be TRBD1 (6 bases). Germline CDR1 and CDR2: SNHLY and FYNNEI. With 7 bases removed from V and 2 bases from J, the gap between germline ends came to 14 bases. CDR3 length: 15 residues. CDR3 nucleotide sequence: TGTGCCAGCACTATTGACAGGTTTAACACCGGGGAGCTGTTTTTT. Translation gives CASTIDRFNTGELFF.

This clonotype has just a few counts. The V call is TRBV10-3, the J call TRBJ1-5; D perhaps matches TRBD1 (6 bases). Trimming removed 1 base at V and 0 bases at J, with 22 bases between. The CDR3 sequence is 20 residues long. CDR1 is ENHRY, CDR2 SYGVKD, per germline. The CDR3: CAISEFWGAPPGLSNQPQHF. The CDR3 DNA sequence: TGTGCCATCAGTGAGTTTTGGGGGGCTCCCCCTGGCCTTAGCAATCAGCCCCAGCATTTT.

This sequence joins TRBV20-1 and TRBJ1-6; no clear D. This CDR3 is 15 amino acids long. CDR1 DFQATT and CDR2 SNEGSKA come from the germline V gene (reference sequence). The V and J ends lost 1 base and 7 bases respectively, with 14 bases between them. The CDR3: CSARVAGGANSPLHF. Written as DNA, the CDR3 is TGCAGTGCTAGAGTTGCAGGAGGAGCCAATTCACCCCTCCACTTT.

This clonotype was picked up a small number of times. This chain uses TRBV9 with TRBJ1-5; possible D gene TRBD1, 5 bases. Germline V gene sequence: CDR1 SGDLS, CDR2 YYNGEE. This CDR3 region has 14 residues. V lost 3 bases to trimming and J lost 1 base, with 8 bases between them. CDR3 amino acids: CASSGGDSNQPQHF. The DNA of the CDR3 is TGTGCCAGCAGCGGAGGGGACAGCAATCAGCCCCAGCATTTT.

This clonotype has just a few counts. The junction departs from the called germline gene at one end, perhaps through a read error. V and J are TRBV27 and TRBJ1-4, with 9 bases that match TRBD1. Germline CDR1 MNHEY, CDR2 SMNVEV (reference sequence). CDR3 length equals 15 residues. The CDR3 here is CAGSLQGAANEKLFF. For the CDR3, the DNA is TGTGCCGGCAGTTTACAGGGGGCTGCTAATGAAAAACTGTTTTTT.

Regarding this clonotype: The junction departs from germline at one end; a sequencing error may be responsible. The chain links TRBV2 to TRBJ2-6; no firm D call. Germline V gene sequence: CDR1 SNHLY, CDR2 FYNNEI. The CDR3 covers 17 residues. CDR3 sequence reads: CAGSETARISGANVLTF. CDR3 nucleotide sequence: TGTGCCGGCAGTGAAACTGCACGGATCTCTGGGGCCAACGTCCTGACTTTC.

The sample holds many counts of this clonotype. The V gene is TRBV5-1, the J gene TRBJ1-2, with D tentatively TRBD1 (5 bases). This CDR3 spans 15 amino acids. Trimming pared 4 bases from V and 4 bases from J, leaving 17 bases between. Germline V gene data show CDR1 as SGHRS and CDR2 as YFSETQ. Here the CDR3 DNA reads TGCGCCAGCAGCCCGATGCAGGGCTCCTCCTATGGCTACACCTTC. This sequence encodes CASSPMQGSSYGYTF. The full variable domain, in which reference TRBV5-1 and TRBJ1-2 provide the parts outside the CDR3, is KAGVTQTPRYLIKTRGQQVTLSCSPISGHRSVSWYQQTPGQGLQFLFEYFSETQRNKGNFPGRFSGRQFSNSRSEMNVSTLELGDSALYLCASSPMQGSSYGYTFGSGTRLTVV.

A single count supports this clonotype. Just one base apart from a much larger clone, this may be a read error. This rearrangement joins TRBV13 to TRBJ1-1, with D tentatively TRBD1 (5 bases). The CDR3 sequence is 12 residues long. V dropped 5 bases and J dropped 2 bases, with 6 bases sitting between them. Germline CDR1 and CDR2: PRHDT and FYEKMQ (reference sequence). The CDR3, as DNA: TGTGCCAGCAGCGGGGCAAACACTGAAGCTTTCTTT. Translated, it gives CASSGANTEAFF.

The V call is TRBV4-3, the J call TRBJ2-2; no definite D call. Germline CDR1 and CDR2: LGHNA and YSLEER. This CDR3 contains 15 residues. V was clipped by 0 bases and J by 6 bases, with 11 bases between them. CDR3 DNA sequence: TGCGCCAGCAGCCAAGATTTGAGAGTCGCCGGGGAGCTGTTTTTT. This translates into CASSQDLRVAGELFF.

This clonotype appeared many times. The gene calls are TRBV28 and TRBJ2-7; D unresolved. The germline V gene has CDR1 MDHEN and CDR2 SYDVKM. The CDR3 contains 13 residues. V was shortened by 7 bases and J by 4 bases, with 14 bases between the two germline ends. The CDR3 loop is CASTSSPRYEQYF. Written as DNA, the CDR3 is TGTGCCAGCACCTCTAGTCCTAGGTACGAGCAGTACTTC. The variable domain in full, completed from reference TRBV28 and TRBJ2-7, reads DVKVTQSSRYLVKRTGEKVFLECVQDMDHENMFWYRQDPGLGLRLIYFSYDVKMKEKGDIPEGYSVSREKKERFSLILESASTNQTSMYLCASTSSPRYEQYFGPGTRLTVT.

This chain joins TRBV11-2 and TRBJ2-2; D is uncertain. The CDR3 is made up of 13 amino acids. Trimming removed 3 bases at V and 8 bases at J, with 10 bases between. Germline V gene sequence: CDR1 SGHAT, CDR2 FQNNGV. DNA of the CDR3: TGTGCCAGCAGCTTCCTGGACCGTGGGGAGCTGTTTTTT. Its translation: CASSFLDRGELFF.

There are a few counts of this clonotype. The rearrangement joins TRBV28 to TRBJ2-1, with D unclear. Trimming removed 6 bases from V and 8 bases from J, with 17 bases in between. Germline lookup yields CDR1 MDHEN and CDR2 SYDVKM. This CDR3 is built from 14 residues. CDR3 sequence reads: CASREEAKGYEQFF. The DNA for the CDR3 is TGTGCCAGCAGGGAAGAAGCCAAGGGCTATGAGCAGTTCTTC.

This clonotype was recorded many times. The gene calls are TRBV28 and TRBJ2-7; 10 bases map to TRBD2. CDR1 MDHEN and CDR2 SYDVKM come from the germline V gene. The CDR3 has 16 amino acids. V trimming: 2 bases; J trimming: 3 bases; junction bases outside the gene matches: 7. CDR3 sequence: CASSLGLAGVNYEQYF. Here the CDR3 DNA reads TGTGCCAGCAGTTTAGGGCTAGCGGGAGTTAACTACGAGCAGTACTTC.

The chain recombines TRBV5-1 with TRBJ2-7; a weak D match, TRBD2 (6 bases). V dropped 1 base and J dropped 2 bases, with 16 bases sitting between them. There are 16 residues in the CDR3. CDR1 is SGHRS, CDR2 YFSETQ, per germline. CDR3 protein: CASSLRGPGLTYEQYF. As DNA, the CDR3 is TGCGCCAGCAGCTTGCGCGGACCGGGACTTACCTACGAGCAGTACTTC.

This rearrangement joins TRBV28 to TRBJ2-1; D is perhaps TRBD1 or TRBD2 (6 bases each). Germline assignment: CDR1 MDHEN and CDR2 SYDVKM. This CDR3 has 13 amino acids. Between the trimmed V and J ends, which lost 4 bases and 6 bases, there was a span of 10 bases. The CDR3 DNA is TGTGCCAGCAGTTCATGGGGGGCCAATGAGCAGTTCTTC. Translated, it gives CASSSWGANEQFF.

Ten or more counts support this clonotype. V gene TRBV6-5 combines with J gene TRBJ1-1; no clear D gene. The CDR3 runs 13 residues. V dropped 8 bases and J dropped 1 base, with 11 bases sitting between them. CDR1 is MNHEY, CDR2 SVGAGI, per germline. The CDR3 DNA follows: TGTGCCAGCCGTTCTCTATCGAACACTGAAGCTTTCTTT. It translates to CASRSLSNTEAFF.

The CDR3 loop is CAMGSPQGPNQPQHF. CDR3 DNA sequence: TGTGCCATGGGAAGTCCACAGGGCCCCAATCAGCCCCAGCATTTT. The chain joins TRBV10-3 to TRBJ1-5, with D perhaps matching TRBD1 (6 bases). CDR1 is ENHRY and CDR2 is SYGVKD in the germline V gene. The CDR3 sequence is 15 residues long. Trimming left V 9 bases short and J 3 bases short, with 18 bases between.

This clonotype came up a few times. CDR3 in amino acids: CASTPRGVTDTQYF. The CDR3 DNA reads as TGTGCCAGCACCCCGCGGGGCGTCACAGATACGCAGTATTTT. V is TRBV6-2 or TRBV6-3 and J is TRBJ2-3, with D perhaps TRBD2 (6 bases). The germline V and J ends were trimmed by 7 bases and 2 bases, with 13 bases remaining between them. The germline CDR1 and CDR2 sequences are MNHEY and SVGEGT. CDR3 length: 14 amino acids.

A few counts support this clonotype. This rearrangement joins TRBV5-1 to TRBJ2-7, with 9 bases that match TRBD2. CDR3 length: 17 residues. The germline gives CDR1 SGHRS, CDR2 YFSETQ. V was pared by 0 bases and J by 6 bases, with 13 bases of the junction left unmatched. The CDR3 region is CASSLAVGPSGTTEQYF. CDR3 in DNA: TGCGCCAGCAGCTTGGCCGTCGGGCCTAGCGGGACCACCGAGCAGTACTTC.

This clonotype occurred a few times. In DNA form, the CDR3 reads TGTGCCAGCAGTTGGACTAGCGGGAGGCAAGAGACCCAGTACTTC. Translation: CASSWTSGRQETQYF. The rearrangement links TRBV12-3 or TRBV12-4 to TRBJ2-5, with 14 bases that match TRBD2. The CDR3 has 15 residues. V dropped 4 bases and J dropped 2; count of bases not matched to a gene: 0.

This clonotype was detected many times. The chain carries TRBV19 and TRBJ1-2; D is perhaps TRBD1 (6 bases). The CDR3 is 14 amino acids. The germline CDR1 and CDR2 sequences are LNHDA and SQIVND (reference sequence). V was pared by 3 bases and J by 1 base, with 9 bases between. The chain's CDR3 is CASSIRTVNYGYTF. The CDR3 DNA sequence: TGTGCCAGTAGTATCCGGACAGTTAACTATGGCTACACCTTC. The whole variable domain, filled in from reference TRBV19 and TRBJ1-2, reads DGGITQSPKYLFRKEGQNVTLSCEQNLNHDAMYWYRQDPGQGLRLIYYSQIVNDFQKGDIAEGYSVSREKKESFPLTVTSAQKNPTAFYLCASSIRTVNYGYTFGSGTRLTVV.

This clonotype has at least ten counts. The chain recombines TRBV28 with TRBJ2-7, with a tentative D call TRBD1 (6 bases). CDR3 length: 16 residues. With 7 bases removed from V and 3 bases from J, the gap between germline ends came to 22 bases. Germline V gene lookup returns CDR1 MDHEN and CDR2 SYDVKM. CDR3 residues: CASTSSAAGDYYEQYF. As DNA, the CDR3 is TGTGCCAGCACGTCCTCGGCGGCAGGGGATTACTACGAGCAGTACTTC.

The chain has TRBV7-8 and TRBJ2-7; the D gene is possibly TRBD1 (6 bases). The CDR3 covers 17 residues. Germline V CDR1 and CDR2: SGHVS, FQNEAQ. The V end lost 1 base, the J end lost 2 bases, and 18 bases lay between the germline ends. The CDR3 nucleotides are TGTGCCAGCAGCTTAGATGCCCACGGGACATCTACCTACGAGCAGTACTTC. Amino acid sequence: CASSLDAHGTSTYEQYF.

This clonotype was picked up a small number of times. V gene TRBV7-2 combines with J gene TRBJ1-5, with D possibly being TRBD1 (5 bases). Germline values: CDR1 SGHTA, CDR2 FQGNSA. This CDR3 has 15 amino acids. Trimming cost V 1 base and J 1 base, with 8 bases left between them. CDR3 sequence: CASSLVEGSNQPQHF. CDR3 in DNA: TGTGCCAGCAGCTTAGTGGAGGGGAGCAATCAGCCCCAGCATTTT.

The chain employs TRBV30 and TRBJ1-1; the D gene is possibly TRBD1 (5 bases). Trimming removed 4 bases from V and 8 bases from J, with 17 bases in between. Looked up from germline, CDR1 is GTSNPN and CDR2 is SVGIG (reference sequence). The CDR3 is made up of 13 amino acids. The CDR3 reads CAWTLGPKGEAFF. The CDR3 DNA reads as TGTGCCTGGACCCTCGGGCCGAAGGGGGAAGCTTTCTTT.